Below, 13 T cell receptor beta chains from the same sample are listed, as sequenced in a study of early stage breast cancer tumors. Measured with immunoSEQ multiplex PCR; TCRdb has only the in-frame clones, and not every one. The table has about 53,000 clones, 80% to 95% seen once. The source material was blood. The receptor source for this set is a person aged 65 to 85 with breast cancer.

The gene calls are TRBV29-1 and TRBJ1-5; D is undetermined. CDR3 length: 14 amino acids. Germline lookup yields CDR1 SQVTM and CDR2 ANQGSEA. Trimming cost V 4 bases and J 5 bases, with 15 bases left between them. CDR3 sequence (DNA): TGCAGCGTTGCTGAGGGAGGTTGGGATCAGCCCCAGCATTTT. This gives the protein CSVAEGGWDQPQHF.

This clone was seen just once. This chain uses TRBV9 with TRBJ2-2; possible D gene TRBD2, 6 bases. The V gene lost 2 bases and the J gene lost 4 bases, with 15 bases spanning the gap. The CDR3 is 16 residues long. Germline assignment: CDR1 SGDLS and CDR2 YYNGEE. The CDR3 coding sequence is TGTGCCAGCAGCGTCCCTACCCGTAGCGGCACCGGGGAGCTGTTTTTT. Its translation: CASSVPTRSGTGELFF.

CDR3 in amino acids: CATSPGLAVISTDTQYF. In nucleotides, the CDR3 is TGCGCCACCTCCCCGGGACTAGCGGTGATTAGCACAGATACGCAGTATTTT. This chain links TRBV5-1 with TRBJ2-3; 11 positions match TRBD2. The junction had 12 bases not matched to a gene; V was cut back by 9 bases and J by 0 bases. The germline V gene encodes CDR1 SGHRS and CDR2 YFSETQ. The CDR3 has 17 amino acids.

The V gene is TRBV7-9, the J gene TRBJ2-5; D call uncertain. V was cut by 6 bases and J by 4 bases, with 18 bases left in between. Germline values: CDR1 SEHNR, CDR2 FQNEAQ (reference sequence). The CDR3 sequence is 15 residues long. DNA of the CDR3: TGTGCCAGCAGTGTCGACTCCGCGGTGGTAGAGACCCAGTACTTC. Protein product: CASSVDSAVVETQYF.

This clone was detected a few times. This chain connects TRBV7-6 to TRBJ2-5; 7 nucleotides agree with TRBD1. Per germline, CDR1 SGHVS and CDR2 FNYEAQ. This CDR3 spans 15 amino acids. Unmatched junction bases numbered 4, after V lost 1 base and J lost 2 bases. The CDR3 sequence is CASSLGQGTQETQYF. CDR3 in DNA: TGTGCCAGCAGCTTAGGACAGGGAACTCAAGAGACCCAGTACTTC.

The chain joins TRBV2 to TRBJ2-7, with a tentative D call TRBD2 (6 bases). This CDR3 is built from 13 residues. Germline CDR1 is SNHLY and CDR2 is FYNNEI. V gave up 9 bases and J gave up 6 bases, with 18 bases separating them. The CDR3 sequence is CASGTLTRSEQYF. Here the CDR3 DNA reads TGTGCCAGTGGGACTTTAACTCGAAGCGAGCAGTACTTC. Filled out from reference TRBV2 and TRBJ2-7, the complete variable domain reads EPEVTQTPSHQVTQMGQEVILRCVPISNHLYFYWYRQILGQKVEFLVSFYNNEISEKSEIFDDQFSVERPDGSNFTLKIRSTKLEDSAMYFCASGTLTRSEQYFGPGTRLTVT.

This clone was picked up one time. This chain joins TRBV30 and TRBJ1-2; possible D gene TRBD1, 5 bases. The CDR3 is 15 residues long. V lost 3 bases, J lost 3 bases, and 17 bases lay in between. Germline values: CDR1 GTSNPN, CDR2 SVGIG (reference sequence). The DNA of the CDR3 is TGTGCCTGGAGACGGGGGAGGAGCTATTACTATGGCTACACCTTC. Its translation is CAWRRGRSYYYGYTF.

The rearrangement joins TRBV5-6 to TRBJ1-2, with TRBD1 identical over 9 bases. Germline V CDR1 and CDR2: SGHDT, YYEEEE. V was pared by 4 bases and J by 4 bases, with 11 bases of the junction left unmatched. CDR3 size: 16 residues. CDR3 coding DNA: TGTGCCAGCAGCCCGGGGACAGGGTCGCAGGTCTATGGCTACACCTTC. As protein: CASSPGTGSQVYGYTF.

The chain links TRBV6-5 to TRBJ1-5; no clear D. Deletions cut 5 bases from V and 11 bases from J, with 13 bases between. This CDR3 is 12 amino acids long. Germline V gene sequence: CDR1 MNHEY, CDR2 SVGAGI. CDR3 in amino acids: CASSNPGGTQHF. The CDR3 DNA sequence: TGTGCCAGCAGTAACCCAGGAGGGACCCAGCATTTT.

The chain links TRBV11-2 to TRBJ1-2, with D maybe TRBD1 (6 bases). Trimming took off 5 bases at V and 7 bases at J, with 17 bases between the two ends. CDR3 size: 14 residues. Per germline, CDR1 SGHAT and CDR2 FQNNGV. The CDR3 DNA is TGTGCCAGCAGCGCGCCACAGGGTAGAGGTGGCTACACCTTC. Residues: CASSAPQGRGGYTF.

The chain employs TRBV6-5 and TRBJ1-2, with unresolved D. Trimming pared 8 bases from V and 2 bases from J, leaving 6 bases between. Germline-derived CDR1 and CDR2 are MNHEY and SVGAGI. The CDR3 contains 11 residues. Here the CDR3 DNA reads TGTGCCAGCCACAGAAACTATGGCTACACCTTC. The encoded protein is CASHRNYGYTF.

On this clone itself: At one end, the junction sequence differs from germline, possibly due to a read error. This rearrangement joins TRBV7-7 to TRBJ2-5; maybe TRBD2 (5 bases). The germline gives CDR1 SSHAT, CDR2 FNYEAQ (reference sequence). The CDR3 has 13 residues. CDR3 sequence reads: CASSFGVGETQYF. The CDR3 DNA sequence: TGTGCTAGCAGCTTCGGGGTGGGAGAGACCCAGTACTTC.

Only a few counts were recorded for this clone. V and J are TRBV10-3 and TRBJ2-3; TRBD1 might be the D (5 bases). The CDR3 is 18 residues long. The ends were cut back, 8 bases at V and 7 bases at J, with 31 bases in the middle. CDR1 and CDR2 from the germline V gene are ENHRY and SYGVKD. The CDR3 coding sequence is TGTGCCATCGTTTTTACGGAGTCAGGGCGCGACCACACGAATACGCAGTATTTT. This codes for CAIVFTESGRDHTNTQYF.